Following are 23 T cell receptor beta chains from one sample sequenced in a study of spatial heterogeneity in lung cancer. TCRdb recomputed calls from the 5' RACE reads with MiXCR, one row per CDR3 protein. The sample has around 87,000 distinct CDR3 sequences; 10% to 15% are singletons. Specified time point: sample taken at primary tumor resection. Material for sequencing was whole RNA from tumor, nontumor lung or frozen PBMC, left unsorted. The sample was PBMCs, taken at surgery. All receptors come from a male donor with early-stage non-small cell lung cancer.

CDR3 protein: CASSLGGAVAGANVLTF. The CDR3 DNA follows: TGTGCCAGCAGCTTGGGGGGGGCGGTGGCTGGGGCCAACGTCCTGACTTTC. The rearrangement links TRBV5-8 to TRBJ2-6; D could derive from TRBD1 or TRBD2 (6 bases each). This CDR3 is built from 17 residues. The V gene's germline CDR1 is SGHTS and CDR2 YDEGEE. Deletions cut 0 bases from V and 2 bases from J, with 12 bases between.

This chain uses TRBV28 with TRBJ1-1; tentative D call: TRBD1 (6 bases). The germline CDR1 and CDR2 sequences are MDHEN and SYDVKM. Trimming stripped 8 bases from V and 6 bases from J, with 22 bases between. The CDR3 runs 15 residues. This CDR3 reads CASLAFVSWGPEAFF. Written as DNA, the CDR3 is TGTGCCAGCTTGGCTTTTGTGAGCTGGGGGCCTGAAGCTTTCTTT.

V usage is TRBV7-3 and J usage is TRBJ2-7; D is possibly TRBD2 (7 bases). This CDR3 is built from 15 residues. Per the germline V gene, CDR1 is SGHTA and CDR2 is FQGTGA. V was shortened by 4 bases and J by 0 bases, with 13 bases between the two germline ends. CDR3 amino acids: CASSYGGGASYEQYF. As DNA, the CDR3 is TGTGCCAGCAGCTACGGAGGGGGGGCCTCCTACGAGCAGTACTTC.

This chain uses TRBV6-5 with TRBJ2-3; a weak D match, TRBD1 (5 bases). The CDR3 consists of 13 residues. CDR1 is MNHEY, CDR2 SVGAGI, per germline. The germline V and J ends were trimmed by 6 bases and 8 bases, with 15 bases remaining between them. Here the CDR3 DNA reads TGTGCCAGCAGGCCCTTCAGGGAAGGTACGCAGTATTTT. Residues: CASRPFREGTQYF.

This clonotype was picked up a small number of times. J is TRBJ2-5 and V is TRBV5-8, with a tentative D call TRBD1 (5 bases). The CDR3 contains 13 residues. Trimming stripped 2 bases from V and 5 bases from J, with 10 bases between. The germline V gene encodes CDR1 SGHTS and CDR2 YDEGEE. The CDR3 region has the DNA TGTGCCAGCAGCTTCCAGGGCTCGGAGACCCAGTACTTC. Translating it yields CASSFQGSETQYF.

The rearrangement links TRBV7-9 to TRBJ1-1; D is unclear. The germline CDR1 and CDR2 sequences are SEHNR and FQNEAQ (reference sequence). V lost 2 bases and J lost 1, with 5 bases in between. The CDR3 has 13 residues. CDR3 bases: TGTGCCAGCAGCTTAAACACGAACACTGAAGCTTTCTTT. This gives the protein CASSLNTNTEAFF. Full variable domain (rest looked up from reference TRBV7-9 and TRBJ1-1): DTGVSQNPRHKITKRGQNVTFRCDPISEHNRLYWYRQTLGQGPEFLTYFQNEAQLEKSRLLSDRFSAERPKGSFSTLEIQRTEQGDSAMYLCASSLNTNTEAFFGQGTRLTVV.

The CDR3 region has the DNA TGTGCCATCAGTACCAGCATGAACACTGAAGCTTTCTTT. It yields the protein CAISTSMNTEAFF. The chain is built from TRBV10-3 and TRBJ1-1; D remains ambiguous. Germline V gene lookup returns CDR1 ENHRY and CDR2 SYGVKD. Trimming removed 5 bases at V and 0 bases at J, with 7 bases between. The CDR3 has 13 residues.

This clonotype was seen more than once but under ten times. This chain connects TRBV20-1 to TRBJ2-7; 8 bases match TRBD1. The CDR3 contains 13 residues. The germline gives CDR1 DFQATT, CDR2 SNEGSKA (reference sequence). Unmatched junction bases numbered 6, after V lost 2 bases and J lost 6 bases. The CDR3 reads CSARIVGTGEQYF. The CDR3, as DNA: TGCAGTGCTAGAATAGTCGGGACAGGCGAGCAGTACTTC.

This clonotype was picked up a small number of times. The gene calls are TRBV7-8 and TRBJ2-2, with D maybe TRBD1 (5 bases). This CDR3 comprises 16 residues. CDR1 and CDR2 from the germline V gene are SGHVS and FQNEAQ. Trimming left V 5 bases short and J 2 bases short, with 15 bases between. The CDR3 sequence: CASSPLYRTNTGELFF. CDR3 coding DNA: TGTGCCAGCAGCCCCCTGTACAGGACCAACACCGGGGAGCTGTTTTTT.

This clonotype was counted ten times or more. The gene calls are TRBV29-1 and TRBJ1-1; 8 nucleotides line up with TRBD1. The CDR3 covers 12 residues. V was pared by 5 bases and J by 7 bases, with 6 bases of the junction left unmatched. Germline CDR1 and CDR2: SQVTM and ANQGSEA. Written as DNA, the CDR3 is TGCAGCGTTCAGGGGGCCGATGTTGAAGCTTTCTTT. Translating it yields CSVQGADVEAFF.

This clonotype was detected only a few times. V gene TRBV6-2 or TRBV6-3 combines with J gene TRBJ2-1; 10 bases are a match to TRBD2. CDR1 is MNHEY and CDR2 is SVGEGT in the germline V gene. The CDR3 consists of 18 residues. V gave up 6 bases and J gave up 2 bases; unmatched junction bases: 13. CDR3 coding DNA: TGTGCCAGCAGCCCCACTAGCGGGGCCGCCCCCCCCTACAATGAGCAGTTCTTC. Translated, it gives CASSPTSGAAPPYNEQFF.

At least ten counts were recorded for this clonotype. The chain recombines TRBV7-8 with TRBJ1-2, with TRBD1 identical over 7 bases. Trimming at V came to 4 bases and at J to 0 bases, leaving 2 bases not matched to a gene. The CDR3 runs to 14 residues. Germline V gene lookup returns CDR1 SGHVS and CDR2 FQNEAQ. CDR3 protein: CASSSRGPNYGYTF. In DNA, the CDR3 is TGTGCCAGCAGCTCTAGGGGGCCTAACTATGGCTACACCTTC.

V is TRBV12-3 or TRBV12-4 and J is TRBJ2-1; D is undetermined. The CDR3 is 13 residues long. Trimming left V 10 bases short and J 9 bases short, with 19 bases between. The DNA of the CDR3 is TGTGCCACCTCAGCAAGGCCCGTCGGTGAGCAGTTCTTC. Residues: CATSARPVGEQFF.

The chain recombines TRBV7-9 with TRBJ1-1; no reliable D call. V shed 0 bases and J shed 0 bases, with 5 bases lying between them. The germline CDR1 and CDR2 sequences are SEHNR and FQNEAQ (reference sequence). This CDR3 region has 14 residues. The DNA for the CDR3 is TGTGCCAGCAGCTTAGCCCCCATGAACACTGAAGCTTTCTTT. Translating it yields CASSLAPMNTEAFF.

At least ten counts were recorded for this clonotype. This chain joins TRBV7-9 and TRBJ2-1; tentatively, D is TRBD2 (6 bases). The CDR3 consists of 14 residues. CDR1 is SEHNR, CDR2 FQNEAQ, per germline (reference sequence). The ends were cut back, 10 bases at V and 2 bases at J, with 15 bases in the middle. CDR3 sequence (DNA): TGTGCCACCGAACATAGCGGTACCTACAATGAGCAGTTCTTC. Translated, it gives CATEHSGTYNEQFF.

In this sample, this clonotype turned up a few times. The chain uses TRBV12-3 or TRBV12-4 and TRBJ1-6; 10 bases match TRBD1. V shed 6 bases, J shed 7 bases, and the junction held 6 bases outside the gene matches. This CDR3 contains 15 residues. The CDR3 loop reads CASSQDRGGNSPLHF. For the CDR3, the DNA is TGTGCCAGCAGCCAGGACAGGGGGGGAAATTCACCCCTCCACTTT.

At least ten counts were recorded for this clonotype. This chain uses TRBV7-9 with TRBJ2-5; TRBD2 aligns across 7 bases. V lost 4 bases to trimming and J lost 1 base; unmatched junction nucleotides: 3. CDR1 SEHNR and CDR2 FQNEAQ come from the germline V gene (reference sequence). The CDR3 length is 14 residues. CDR3 sequence reads: CASSSGLTQETQYF. The CDR3 DNA follows: TGTGCCAGCAGCTCGGGACTAACCCAAGAGACCCAGTACTTC.

This clonotype has a count of ten or more. The genes are TRBV7-2 and TRBJ2-3, with D perhaps TRBD1 or TRBD2 (5 bases each). The CDR3 has 18 amino acids. Trimming removed 4 bases at V and 7 bases at J, with 27 bases between. The germline gives CDR1 SGHTA, CDR2 FQGNSA. The CDR3 loop reads CASSSPRGERYPPHTQYF. The CDR3 DNA reads as TGTGCCAGCAGCTCCCCCAGAGGGGAGCGGTATCCCCCGCATACGCAGTATTTT.

This clonotype has just a few counts. This rearrangement joins TRBV7-2 to TRBJ2-3, with 14 bases fitting TRBD2. The germline V gene encodes CDR1 SGHTA and CDR2 FQGNSA. The V and J ends lost 5 bases and 5 bases, in that order; junction bases with no gene match: 6. The CDR3 runs to 16 residues. CDR3 bases: TGTGCCAGCAGCACTCGACTAGCGGGGGGGTTAGATACGCAGTATTTT. This codes for CASSTRLAGGLDTQYF.

This clonotype was counted only a few times. V usage is TRBV6-2 or TRBV6-3 and J usage is TRBJ2-7; D uncertain. V lost 4 bases to trimming and J lost 3 bases, with 7 bases between them. The CDR3 loop spans 12 amino acids. Looked up from germline, CDR1 is MNHEY and CDR2 is SVGEGT. CDR3: CASSFGGYEQYF. The CDR3 coding sequence is TGTGCCAGCAGTTTCGGCGGCTACGAGCAGTACTTC.

This clonotype was recorded a few times. This chain connects TRBV20-1 to TRBJ2-2; 8 nucleotides line up with TRBD1. The CDR3 loop spans 14 amino acids. Unmatched junction bases numbered 7, after V lost 6 bases and J lost 4 bases. CDR1 and CDR2 (germline): DFQATT, SNEGSKA (reference sequence). The CDR3 here is CSAPRQGPTGELFF. Here the CDR3 DNA reads TGCAGTGCACCGCGACAGGGGCCCACCGGGGAGCTGTTTTTT.

The V gene is TRBV6-1, the J gene TRBJ2-1; 8 bases are shared with TRBD1. The J segment lost 6 bases and the V segment lost 2 bases, leaving 9 bases of the junction unmatched. The CDR3 runs to 16 residues. CDR1 and CDR2 from the germline V gene are MNHNS and SASEGT. Written as DNA, the CDR3 is TGTGCCAGCAGTGAAACCTTAGGACAGGGAACCAATGAGCAGTTCTTC. Protein sequence: CASSETLGQGTNEQFF.

The chain has TRBV7-9 and TRBJ2-7; weak D call: TRBD1 (6 bases). This CDR3 region has 13 residues. The germline V gene encodes CDR1 SEHNR and CDR2 FQNEAQ (reference sequence). Trimming cost V 5 bases and J 5 bases, with 13 bases left between them. This chain's CDR3 is CASSPTGTHEQYF. As DNA, the CDR3 is TGTGCCAGCAGCCCGACCGGGACACACGAGCAGTACTTC.